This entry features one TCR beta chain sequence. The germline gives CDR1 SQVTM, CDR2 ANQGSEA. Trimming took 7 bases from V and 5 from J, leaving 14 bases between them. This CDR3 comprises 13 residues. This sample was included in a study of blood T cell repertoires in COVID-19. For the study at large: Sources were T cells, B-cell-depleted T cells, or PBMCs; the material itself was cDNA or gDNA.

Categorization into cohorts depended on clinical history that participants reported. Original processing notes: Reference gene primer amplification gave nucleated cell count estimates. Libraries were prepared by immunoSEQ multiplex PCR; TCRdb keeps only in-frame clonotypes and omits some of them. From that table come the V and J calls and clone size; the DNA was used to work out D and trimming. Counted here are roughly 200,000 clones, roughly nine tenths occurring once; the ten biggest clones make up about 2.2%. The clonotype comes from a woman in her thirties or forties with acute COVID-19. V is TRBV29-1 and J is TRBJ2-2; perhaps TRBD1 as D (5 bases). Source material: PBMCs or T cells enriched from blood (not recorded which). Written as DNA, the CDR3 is TGCAGCGGCCAGGGTGTTATAACCGGGGAGCTGTTTTTT. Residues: CSGQGVITGELFF.